The clone carrying this T cell receptor (beta chain) was detected a few times. The record originates from a study of human T cells and chemical hapten exposure. Germline CDR1 reads MDHEN; CDR2 reads SYDVKM. There are 15 residues in the CDR3. V lost 1 base, J lost 0 bases, and 9 bases lay in between. Specified time point: pre-sensitization, week 0. The treatment here: therapeutic diphenylcyclopropenone sensitization with weekly scalp DPC. The library attached unique molecular identifiers to individual cDNA molecules. TCRdb re-called the RACE reads with MiXCR, one entry per CDR3 protein. The table has 60,000 to 70,000 distinct CDR3 sequences, approximately 11% seen once.

This receptor was identified in a woman in her 50s with alopecia areata. Some clones in this sample may be carry-over from other donors' samples. This sequence joins TRBV28 and TRBJ2-5; no reliable D call. Source: whole blood, taken in connection with sensitization to the hapten diphenylcyclopropenone (DPC). The CDR3 nucleotides are TGTGCCAGCAGTTTATTTCAGGACCACCAAGAGACCCAGTACTTC. As protein: CASSLFQDHQETQYF.